This T cell receptor (beta chain) was captured in a study of T cell responses to AZD1222 COVID-19 vaccine. Using immunoSEQ multiplex PCR, the repertoire was profiled, and TCRdb retains in-frame clones only, with some absent. The sample carries 150,000 or so clones, roughly nine tenths recorded once. General study points: There were mostly white British donors and more females than males, and clonal diversity was possibly underestimated. Receipt of two AZD1222 doses was followed by a rise in Spike-specific TCR breadth and depth.

Turning to this clone: Its antigen is undetermined.

Trimming removed 3 bases from V and 6 bases from J; junction bases left unmatched: 4. The CDR3 runs 14 residues. Germline V gene lookup returns CDR1 GTSNPN and CDR2 SVGIG (reference sequence). The chain carries TRBV30 and TRBJ2-3, with 12 nucleotides matching TRBD2. Sample: peripheral blood, taken on day 0 of AZD1222 vaccination. The sequence came from an adult in good health. CDR3 sequence (DNA): TGTGCCTGGAGGCTAGCGGGAGGGCCCGATACGCAGTATTTT. It encodes CAWRLAGGPDTQYF.